A selection of T cell receptor beta chains follows, all from one sample in a study of T cells after yellow fever vaccination. A single record per CDR3 protein comes from TCRdb applying MiXCR to the 5' RACE reads. The sample contains some 300,000 distinct CDR3 sequences, roughly 3.5% of which appear only once. Sequencing was performed on PBMCs, taken on the day of the yellow fever booster vaccination. The receptors were sampled from a man aged 18 to 29 who received the YFV17D yellow fever vaccine. CDR3s include the opening cysteine and the closing phenylalanine or tryptophan. A D gene is named only where the DNA matches it firmly. Expanded clones get a size class; other rows say once, few or many, or leave the size out.

J	size	D	V	DNA	CDR3
TRBJ1-5	.	.	TRBV20-1	TGCAGTGCTAGAGATGTAGGCAGTTCCCTCAATCAGCCCCAGCATTTT	CSARDVGSSLNQPQHF
TRBJ1-5	many	.	TRBV12-3/TRBV12-4	TGTGCCAGCAGTTTAATGGGGGCTAGCAATCAGCCCCAGCATTTT	CASSLMGASNQPQHF
TRBJ2-5	many	.	TRBV15	TGTGCCACCAGCACGGAGTTGGGGACCCAGTACTTC	CATSTELGTQYF
TRBJ1-5	many	.	TRBV6-2/TRBV6-3	TGTGCCAGCAGTTACTCCCCCCAGGGCCCTACTAATCAGCCCCAGCATTTT	CASSYSPQGPTNQPQHF
TRBJ2-1	many	.	TRBV4-3	TGCGCCAGCAGCCACGGACGGACAAGGGGGAGTGAGCAGTTCTTC	CASSHGRTRGSEQFF
TRBJ2-6	.	.	TRBV19	TGTGCCAGTAGTGATCTTTCTGGAGCCAACGTCCTGACTTTC	CASSDLSGANVLTF
TRBJ1-2	few	.	TRBV11-2	TGTGCCAGCAGCTTACGAAACCGGGACGCCTATGGCTACACCTTC	CASSLRNRDAYGYTF
TRBJ2-5	.	.	TRBV5-5	TGTGCCAGCAGCCCCGCCGGGGTTGAGACCCAGTACTTC	CASSPAGVETQYF
TRBJ2-7	many	.	TRBV28	TGTGCCACCCTAGGGGAAACGAGGGGGTCCGAGCAGTACTTC	CATLGETRGSEQYF
TRBJ1-1	few	.	TRBV5-1	TGCGCCAGCAGCTTGAGTAGCGGTGGCGCTGAAGCTTTCTTT	CASSLSSGGAEAFF
TRBJ2-3	few	.	TRBV5-6	TGTGCCAGCAGCTTGGCCGGACAACAGGTCATGGATACGCAGTATTTT	CASSLAGQQVMDTQYF
TRBJ1-1	.	.	TRBV24-1	TGTGCCACCAGTGCTACAGGACGAGGTGAAGCTTTCTTT	CATSATGRGEAFF
TRBJ2-1	.	TRBD2	TRBV20-1	TGCAGTGCTAGGCGAGTAGCGGGGGGGCCCTACAATGAGCAGTTCTTC	CSARRVAGGPYNEQFF
TRBJ2-5	many	.	TRBV29-1	TGCAGTGGTACCGAAGGGGATGTGACCCAGTACTTC	CSGTEGDVTQYF
TRBJ1-4	many	.	TRBV9	TGTGCCAGCAGCGCCTGGGACGGTAATGAAAAACTGTTTTTT	CASSAWDGNEKLFF
TRBJ1-2	few	TRBD1	TRBV29-1	TGCAGCGTTGAGACCGGACAGGACGGCTACACCTTC	CSVETGQDGYTF
TRBJ1-2	many	TRBD1	TRBV7-9	TGTGCCAGCAGCTTTGGGACAGCCCATAACTATGGCTACACCTTC	CASSFGTAHNYGYTF
TRBJ2-3	many	.	TRBV7-2	TGTGCCAGCAGCTTCTCCCCGGGAGATACGCAGTATTTT	CASSFSPGDTQYF
TRBJ1-2	.	TRBD1	TRBV6-5	TGTGCCAGCAGTTACGAGGACAGGGGATACACCTTC	CASSYEDRGYTF
TRBJ1-6	few	.	TRBV9	TGTGCCAGCAGCGTAGCTCGGAATTCACCCCTCCACTTT	CASSVARNSPLHF
TRBJ2-3	many	TRBD2	TRBV20-1	TGCAGTGCTAGGGTTGCCCAGCGGGGGGGCCAGTCTGCAGATACGCAGTATTTT	CSARVAQRGGQSADTQYF
TRBJ1-2	.	.	TRBV4-3	TGCGCCAGCAGCTACTACAGGACCGCTAACTATGGCTACACCTTC	CASSYYRTANYGYTF
TRBJ2-3	many	.	TRBV12-3/TRBV12-4	TGTGCCAGCAGTTTATTCTTGGGGCCGCTTTATACGCAGTATTTT	CASSLFLGPLYTQYF
TRBJ2-1	many	.	TRBV28	TGTGCCAGCGGCCTCCAATACAATGAGCAGTTCTTC	CASGLQYNEQFF
TRBJ2-7	few	TRBD2	TRBV11-2	TGTGCCAGCAGCTTCGACGGACTAGCGGGGGGGACTACCTACGAGCAGTACTTC	CASSFDGLAGGTTYEQYF
TRBJ2-1	many	.	TRBV6-2/TRBV6-3	TGTGCCAGCAGTTCTCGACAGGCAGGATCCTACAATGAGCAGTTCTTC	CASSSRQAGSYNEQFF
TRBJ2-5	.	TRBD2	TRBV7-8	TGTGCCAACTCGGCGGGGGGAGTAGGAGAGACCCAGTACTTC	CANSAGGVGETQYF
TRBJ2-7	many	.	TRBV30	TGTGCCTGGAATCCAGGGGTTTCCTACGAGCAGTACTTC	CAWNPGVSYEQYF
TRBJ2-1	many	.	TRBV7-9	TGTGCCAGCAGCACGGACATGATGAGGTACAATGAGCAGTTCTTC	CASSTDMMRYNEQFF
TRBJ2-7	many	.	TRBV10-2	TGCGCCAGCAGAAAGGGGGTTCTCGGCGAGCAGTACTTC	CASRKGVLGEQYF
TRBJ1-1	.	.	TRBV6-5	TGTGCCAGCAGTGCGCTTCCAAGTTACAACACTGAAGCTTTCTTT	CASSALPSYNTEAFF
TRBJ2-5	many	.	TRBV20-1	TGCAGTGCTAGTGCGACACCCGAAGATCGGGAGACCCAGTACTTC	CSASATPEDRETQYF
TRBJ1-2	many	.	TRBV6-5	TGTGCCAGCAGCCAGAGTTCGAGGGGGGACGGGGGCTACACCTTC	CASSQSSRGDGGYTF
TRBJ2-1	.	TRBD2	TRBV6-5	TGTGCCAGCAGCCCTACTAGCGGGGGGCAATACAATGAGCAGTTCTTC	CASSPTSGGQYNEQFF
TRBJ2-7	few	TRBD2	TRBV11-2	TGTGCCAGCAGCTTAGGCGGGGGGGCCGTCTACGAGCAGTACTTC	CASSLGGGAVYEQYF
TRBJ1-2	many	.	TRBV18	TGTGCCAGCTCACCTCACAACTATGGCTACACCTTC	CASSPHNYGYTF
TRBJ1-1	few	TRBD1	TRBV6-5	TGTGCCAGCAGTTACTCAGGGGGCGCTTTGGGCACTGAAGCTTTCTTT	CASSYSGGALGTEAFF
TRBJ1-1	once	.	TRBV29-1	TGCAGCGTTGCCAGGGAGACGGACACTGAAGCTTTCTTT	CSVARETDTEAFF
TRBJ2-5	.	TRBD1	TRBV5-1	TGCGCCAGCAGCTCAGGACAGGGAAGCCAAGAGACCCAGTACTTC	CASSSGQGSQETQYF
TRBJ1-2	.	TRBD1	TRBV12-3/TRBV12-4	TGTGCCAGCAGTTTACGGGACAGGGGTGGCTACACCTTC	CASSLRDRGGYTF
TRBJ2-1	few	.	TRBV9	TGTGCCAGCAGCGTAGGTCGCGGCGACTACAATGAGCAGTTCTTC	CASSVGRGDYNEQFF
TRBJ2-5	many	.	TRBV7-9	TGTGCCAGCAGCTTAGTGGTCCGGGAGACCCAGTACTTC	CASSLVVRETQYF
TRBJ1-2	.	.	TRBV5-6	TGTGCCAGCAGCGAAAGTCATGGCTACACCTTC	CASSESHGYTF
TRBJ2-4	.	.	TRBV5-1	TGCGCCAGCAGTCCTAAGGCCGGGCATGATAGGGAAAACATTCAGTACTTC	CASSPKAGHDRENIQYF
TRBJ1-6	.	.	TRBV3-1	TGTGCCAGCAGCCAAAGTTCTCAGGGCCTCCACTTT	CASSQSSQGLHF
TRBJ1-2	once	.	TRBV12-3/TRBV12-4	TGTGCCAGCAGTCCCCCCGGGGTGCAATCTAACTATGGCTACACCTTC	CASSPPGVQSNYGYTF
TRBJ2-6	few	.	TRBV5-1	TGCGCCAGCAGCTTCACACTGACTCCCTCTGGGGCCAACGTCCTGACTTTC	CASSFTLTPSGANVLTF
TRBJ2-3	many	.	TRBV21-1	TGTGCCAGCAGCAGGCCGACAGGGGGCACAGATACGCAGTATTTT	CASSRPTGGTDTQYF
TRBJ1-2	few	.	TRBV5-6	TGTGCCAGCAGCTTCGATTTGGACTATGGCTACACCTTC	CASSFDLDYGYTF
TRBJ1-4	.	.	TRBV4-1	TGCGCCAGCAGCCAAAGGAGGTACGGGGATACTGAAAAACTGTTTTTT	CASSQRRYGDTEKLFF
TRBJ2-1	.	TRBD1	TRBV5-6	TGTGCCAGCAGCTTGGGCCGGGACAGGGGAACTGGAGAGCAGTTCTTC	CASSLGRDRGTGEQFF